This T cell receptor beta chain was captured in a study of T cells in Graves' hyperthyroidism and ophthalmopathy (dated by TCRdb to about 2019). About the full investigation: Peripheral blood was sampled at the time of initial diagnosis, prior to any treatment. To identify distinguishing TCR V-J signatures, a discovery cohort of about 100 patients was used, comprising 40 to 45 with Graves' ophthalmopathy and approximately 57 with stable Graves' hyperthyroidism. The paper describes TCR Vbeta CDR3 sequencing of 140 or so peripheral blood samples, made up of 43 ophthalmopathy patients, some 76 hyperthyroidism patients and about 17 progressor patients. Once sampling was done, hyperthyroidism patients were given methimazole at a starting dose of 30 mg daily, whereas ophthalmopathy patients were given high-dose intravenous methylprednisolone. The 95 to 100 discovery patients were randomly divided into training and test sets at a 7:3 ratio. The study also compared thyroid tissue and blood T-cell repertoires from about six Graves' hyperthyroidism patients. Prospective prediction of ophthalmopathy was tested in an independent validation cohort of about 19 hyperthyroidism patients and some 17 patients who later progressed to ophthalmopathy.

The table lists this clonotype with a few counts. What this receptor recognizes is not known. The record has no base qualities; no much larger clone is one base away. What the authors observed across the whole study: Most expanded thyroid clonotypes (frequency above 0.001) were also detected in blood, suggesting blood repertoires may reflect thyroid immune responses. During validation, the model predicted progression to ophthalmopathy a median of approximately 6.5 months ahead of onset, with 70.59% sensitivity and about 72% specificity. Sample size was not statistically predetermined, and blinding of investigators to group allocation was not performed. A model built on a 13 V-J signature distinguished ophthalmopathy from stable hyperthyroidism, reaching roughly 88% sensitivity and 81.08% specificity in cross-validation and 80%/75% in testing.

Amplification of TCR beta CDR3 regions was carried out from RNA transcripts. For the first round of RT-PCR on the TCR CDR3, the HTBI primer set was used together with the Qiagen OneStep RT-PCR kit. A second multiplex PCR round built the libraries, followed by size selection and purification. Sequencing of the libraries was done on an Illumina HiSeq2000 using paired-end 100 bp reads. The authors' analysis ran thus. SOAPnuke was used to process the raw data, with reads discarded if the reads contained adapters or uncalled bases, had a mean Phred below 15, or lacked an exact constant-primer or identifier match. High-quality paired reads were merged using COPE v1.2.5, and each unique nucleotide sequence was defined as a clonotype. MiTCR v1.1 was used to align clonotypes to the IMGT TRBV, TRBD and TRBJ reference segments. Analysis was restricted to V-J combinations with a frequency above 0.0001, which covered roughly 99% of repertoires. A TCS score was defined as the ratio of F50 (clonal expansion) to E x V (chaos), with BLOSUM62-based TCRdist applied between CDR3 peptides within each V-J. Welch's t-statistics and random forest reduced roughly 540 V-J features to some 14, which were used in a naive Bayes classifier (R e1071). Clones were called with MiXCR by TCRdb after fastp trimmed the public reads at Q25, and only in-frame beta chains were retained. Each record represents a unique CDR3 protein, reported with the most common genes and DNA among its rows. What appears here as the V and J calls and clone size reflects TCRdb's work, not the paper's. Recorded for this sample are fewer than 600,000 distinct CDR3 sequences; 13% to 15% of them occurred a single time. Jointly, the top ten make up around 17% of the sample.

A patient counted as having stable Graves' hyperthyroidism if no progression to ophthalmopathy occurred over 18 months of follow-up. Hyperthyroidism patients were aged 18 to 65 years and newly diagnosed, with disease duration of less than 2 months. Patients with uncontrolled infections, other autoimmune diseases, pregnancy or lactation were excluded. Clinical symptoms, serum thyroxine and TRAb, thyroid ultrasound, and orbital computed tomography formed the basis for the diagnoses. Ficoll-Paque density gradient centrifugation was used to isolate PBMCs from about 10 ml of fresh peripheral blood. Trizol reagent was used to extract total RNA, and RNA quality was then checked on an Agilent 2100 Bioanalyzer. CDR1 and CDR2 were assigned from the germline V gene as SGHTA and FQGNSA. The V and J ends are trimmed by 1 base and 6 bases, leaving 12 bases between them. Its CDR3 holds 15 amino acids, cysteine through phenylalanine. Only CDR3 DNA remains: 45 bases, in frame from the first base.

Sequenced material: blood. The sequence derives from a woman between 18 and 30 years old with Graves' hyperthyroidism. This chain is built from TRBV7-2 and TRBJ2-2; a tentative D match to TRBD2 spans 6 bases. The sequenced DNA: TGTGCCAGCAGCTTAGTCCTAGCGCAGGCCGGGGAGCTGTTTTTT. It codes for CASSLVLAQAGELFF.